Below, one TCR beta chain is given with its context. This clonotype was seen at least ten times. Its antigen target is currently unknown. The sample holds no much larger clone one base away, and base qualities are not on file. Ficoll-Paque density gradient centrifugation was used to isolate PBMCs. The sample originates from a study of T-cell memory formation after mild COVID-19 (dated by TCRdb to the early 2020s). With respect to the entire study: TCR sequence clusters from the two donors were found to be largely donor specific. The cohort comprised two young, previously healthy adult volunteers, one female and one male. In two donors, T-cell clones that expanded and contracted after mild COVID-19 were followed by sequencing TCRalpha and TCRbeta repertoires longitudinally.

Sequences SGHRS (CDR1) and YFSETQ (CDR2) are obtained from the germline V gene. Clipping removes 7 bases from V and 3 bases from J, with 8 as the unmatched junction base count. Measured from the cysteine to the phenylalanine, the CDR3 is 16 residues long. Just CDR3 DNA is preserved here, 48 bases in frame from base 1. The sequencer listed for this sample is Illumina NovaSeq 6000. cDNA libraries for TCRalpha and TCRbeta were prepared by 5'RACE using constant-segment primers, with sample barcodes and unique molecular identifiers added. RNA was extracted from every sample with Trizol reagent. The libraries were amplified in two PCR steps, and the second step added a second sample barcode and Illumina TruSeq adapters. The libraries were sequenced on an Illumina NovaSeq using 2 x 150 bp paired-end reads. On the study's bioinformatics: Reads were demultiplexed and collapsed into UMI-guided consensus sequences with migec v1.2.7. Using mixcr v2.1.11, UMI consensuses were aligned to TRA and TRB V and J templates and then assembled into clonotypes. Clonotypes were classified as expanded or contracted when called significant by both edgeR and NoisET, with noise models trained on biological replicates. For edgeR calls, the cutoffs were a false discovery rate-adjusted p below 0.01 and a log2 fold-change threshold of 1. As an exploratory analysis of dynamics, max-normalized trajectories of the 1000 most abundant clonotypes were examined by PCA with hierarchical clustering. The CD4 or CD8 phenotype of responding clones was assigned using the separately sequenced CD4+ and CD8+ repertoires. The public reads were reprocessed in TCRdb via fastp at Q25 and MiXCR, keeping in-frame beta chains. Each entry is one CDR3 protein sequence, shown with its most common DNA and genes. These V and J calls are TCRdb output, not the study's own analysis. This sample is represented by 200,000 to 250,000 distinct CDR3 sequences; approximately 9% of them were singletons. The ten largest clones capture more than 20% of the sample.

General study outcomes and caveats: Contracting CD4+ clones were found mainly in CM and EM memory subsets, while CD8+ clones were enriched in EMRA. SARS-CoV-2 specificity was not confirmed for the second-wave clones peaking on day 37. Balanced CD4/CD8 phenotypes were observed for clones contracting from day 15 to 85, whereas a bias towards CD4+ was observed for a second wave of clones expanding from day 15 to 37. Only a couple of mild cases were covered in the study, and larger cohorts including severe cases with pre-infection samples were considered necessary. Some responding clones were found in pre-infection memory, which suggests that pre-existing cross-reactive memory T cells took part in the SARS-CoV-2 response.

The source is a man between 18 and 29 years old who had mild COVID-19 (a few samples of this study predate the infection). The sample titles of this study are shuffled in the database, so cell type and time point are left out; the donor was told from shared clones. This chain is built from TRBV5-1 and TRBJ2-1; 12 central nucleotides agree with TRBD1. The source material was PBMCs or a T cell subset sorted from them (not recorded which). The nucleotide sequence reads TGCGCCAGCCGGGACAGGGGGCGGCAGGGCTACAATGAGCAGTTCTTC. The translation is CASRDRGRQGYNEQFF.